This entry features one T cell receptor beta chain sequence. Its specificity is unknown. The assay was immunoSEQ multiplex PCR, and TCRdb's table has in-frame clones only and misses some. The sample yields 85,000 to 90,000 clones, about 90% seen once. Trimming left V 0 bases short and J 4 bases short, with 12 bases between. The germline V gene encodes CDR1 SGHRS and CDR2 YFSETQ. This CDR3 region has 15 residues. The data originate from a study of T cell responses to AZD1222 COVID-19 vaccine. General study results and limits: Reportedly, nearly half the spike-specific TCRs target unmutated variant regions. Donor demographics were predominantly white British with a female majority; clonal diversity may be underestimated. None of the repertoires were sampled until the peak T cell response had passed.

This sequence joins TRBV5-1 and TRBJ2-3, with no clear D. Source: peripheral blood, taken on day 0 of MenACWY control vaccination. This sequence originates from an adult in good health. The CDR3 region is CASSLATAYADTQYF. CDR3 nucleotide sequence: TGCGCCAGCAGCTTGGCAACCGCCTACGCAGATACGCAGTATTTT.